Listed below are T cell receptor beta chains from one sample, sequenced in a study of shared clonotypes between healthy human individuals. Sequencing was performed with immunoSEQ multiplex PCR; in TCRdb, only in-frame clones are kept and a portion is missing. The sample consists of more than 2 million clones, 85% to 95% of them appearing once. Sequencing input: naive CD4+ T cells sorted from blood. Every receptor here comes from a man younger than 35 in good health. Each CDR3 is given with its conserved first and last residue. D genes are given only for firm matches. Clone size is shown for a subset of rows, as once, few, many or a class of expanded clone.

j_gene	abundance	d_gene	v_gene	CDR3nt	CDR3aa
TRBJ1-1	-	TRBD1	TRBV28	TGTGCCAGCATAATTTCCGACAGGGGAGCCTCTGAAGCTTTCTTT	CASIISDRGASEAFF
TRBJ1-4	-	-	TRBV18	TGTGCCAGCTCGCAATTGATACAGGGTATGAATGAAAAACTGTTTTTT	CASSQLIQGMNEKLFF
TRBJ1-1	-	TRBD1	TRBV27	TGTGCCAGCAGTTCTGGGGACAGGTTGAACACTGAAGCTTTCTTT	CASSSGDRLNTEAFF
TRBJ2-5	-	-	TRBV11-3	TGTGCCAGCAGCGATTGGTTGGGGACCCAGTACTTC	CASSDWLGTQYF
TRBJ2-7	many	-	TRBV30	TGTGCGTGGAGGCAGGGGTTCCCCTACGAGCAGTACTTC	CAWRQGFPYEQYF
TRBJ2-2	-	-	TRBV9	TGTGCCAGCAGCGTAGCTGGGGCGGCGAACACCGGGGAGCTGTTTTTT	CASSVAGAANTGELFF
TRBJ1-1	-	TRBD1	TRBV19	TGTGCCAGTAGCGGGGACAGACCGAACACTGAAGCTTTCTTT	CASSGDRPNTEAFF
TRBJ1-2	-	-	TRBV11-2	TGTGCCAGCAGCCTGCCCCGGGGAACTAACTATGGCTACACCTTC	CASSLPRGTNYGYTF
TRBJ1-5	once	-	TRBV10-2	TGCGCCAGCACCCAGACAGCCAATCAGCCCCAGCATTTT	CASTQTANQPQHF
TRBJ2-5	-	-	TRBV6-6	TGTGCCAGCAGCTCAGGGTACCAAGAGACCCAGTACTTC	CASSSGYQETQYF
TRBJ2-4	-	-	TRBV6-5	TGTGCCAGCAGTAGCCTAGCTGGCATTCAGTACTTC	CASSSLAGIQYF
TRBJ2-1	once	-	TRBV4-3	TGCGCCAGCAGCCAAGACATCCCCAATGAGCAGTTCTTC	CASSQDIPNEQFF
TRBJ1-6	-	-	TRBV19	TGTGCCAGTAGACCTACAGGGAGCTCCTATAATTCACCCCTCCACTTT	CASRPTGSSYNSPLHF
TRBJ2-4	-	TRBD1	TRBV5-4	TGTGCCAGCAGGCTACAGGGGGAAGCCAAAAACATTCAGTACTTC	CASRLQGEAKNIQYF
TRBJ2-7	-	-	TRBV28	TGTGCCAGTTCCGGGACACCAATTTCCTACGAGCAGTACTTC	CASSGTPISYEQYF
TRBJ2-1	-	-	TRBV6-5	TGTGCCAGCAGTTCCCCCGGCAATGAGCAGTTCTTC	CASSSPGNEQFF
TRBJ2-1	-	TRBD2	TRBV7-9	TGTGCCAGCAGCTCCGGACTAGCGGGGGCGTTCTCCTACAATGAGCAGTTCTTC	CASSSGLAGAFSYNEQFF
TRBJ2-7	-	TRBD2	TRBV19	TGTGCCAGTAGTACCGGTAGGGGACTAGTCGACGAGCAGTACTTC	CASSTGRGLVDEQYF
TRBJ1-5	-	TRBD1	TRBV7-9	TGTGCCAGCAGCCAGGGGGGGGGACAGGGTCCTCAGCCCCAGCATTTT	CASSQGGGQGPQPQHF
TRBJ1-5	-	-	TRBV28	TGTGCCAGCAGACCGCTCAAACAGCCCCAGCATTTT	CASRPLKQPQHF
TRBJ2-7	-	TRBD1	TRBV5-1	TGCGCCAGCAGGGCCGGGACAGGGGGCTACGAGCAGTACTTC	CASRAGTGGYEQYF
TRBJ1-2	-	-	TRBV6-1	TGTGCCAGCAGTGAACTCCTGGCAGGGAACTATGGCTACACCTTC	CASSELLAGNYGYTF
TRBJ2-2	-	-	TRBV7-2	TGTGCCAGCAGGCCCAGGGAATTTTTCTCCGGGGAGCTGTTTTTT	CASRPREFFSGELFF
TRBJ1-2	-	-	TRBV20-1	TGCAGTGCTAGAGCAAACTATGGCTACACCTTC	CSARANYGYTF
TRBJ1-4	-	-	TRBV30	TGTGCCTGGAGTGTGAAAGACAGGAATGAAAAACTGTTTTTT	CAWSVKDRNEKLFF
TRBJ2-7	-	-	TRBV4-3	TGCGCCAGCAGCCAAGAGAGCGGACTACCTACTGGCGAGCAGTACTTC	CASSQESGLPTGEQYF
TRBJ2-1	-	-	TRBV10-2	TGCGCCAGCACGGGGCTAGCGTTAGTCAATGAGCAGTTCTTC	CASTGLALVNEQFF
TRBJ2-3	-	-	TRBV6-5	TGTGCCAGCAGTTACTCGTACGCCAGATCACCAGATACGCAGTATTTT	CASSYSYARSPDTQYF
TRBJ2-1	-	TRBD1	TRBV6-6	TGTGCCAGCAGTTACCCCGGGACAGGGACCGATGAGCAGTTCTTC	CASSYPGTGTDEQFF
TRBJ1-2	-	-	TRBV4-1	TGCGCCAGCAGCCAAGTTACCCGGGACGGACCTAACTATGGCTACACCTTC	CASSQVTRDGPNYGYTF
TRBJ2-1	-	TRBD1	TRBV6-5	TGTGCCAGCAGCCCGACAGGGATAAATGAGCAGTTCTTC	CASSPTGINEQFF
TRBJ1-6	-	TRBD1	TRBV5-1	TGCGCCAGCAGCATTGACAGGGCCATGGATTCACCCCTCCACTTT	CASSIDRAMDSPLHF
TRBJ2-3	-	-	TRBV20-1	TGCAGTGCTGATCGGGGAGAAACGCAGTATTTT	CSADRGETQYF
TRBJ2-2	-	-	TRBV6-6	TGTGCCAGCCTGGGTGTCGCGAACACCGGGGAGCTGTTTTTT	CASLGVANTGELFF
TRBJ2-5	few	TRBD1	TRBV6-6	TGTGCCAGCAGCCTAGGGGGCTTGGAGACCCAGTACTTC	CASSLGGLETQYF
TRBJ2-5	-	TRBD2	TRBV4-3	TGCGCCAGCAGCCAAGGTTTCACTAGCGGGATAAAAGAGACCCAGTACTTC	CASSQGFTSGIKETQYF
TRBJ1-2	-	-	TRBV4-1	TGCGCCAGCAGTCCCTCGGCGGGTAACTATGGCTACACCTTC	CASSPSAGNYGYTF
TRBJ2-1	-	TRBD2	TRBV11-2	TGTGCCAGCAGCCTGGGGACTAGCGGGCGTCGGAAGCAGTTCTTC	CASSLGTSGRRKQFF
TRBJ1-2	few	-	TRBV30	TGTGCCTGGAGTGTAAGGTTTAATGACAGATGGGGCTACACCTTC	CAWSVRFNDRWGYTF
TRBJ2-5	-	-	TRBV7-3	TGTGCCAGCAGCCCACAGGGTCACGAGACCCAGTACTTC	CASSPQGHETQYF
TRBJ1-6	-	-	TRBV19	TGTGCCAGTAGTCTCAGGGATACTAATTCACCCCTCCACTTT	CASSLRDTNSPLHF
TRBJ1-2	few	-	TRBV10-3	TGTGCCATCAGTGACACGCAGGGAGGCTACACCTTC	CAISDTQGGYTF
TRBJ2-4	-	-	TRBV6-1	TGTGCCAGCAGTGAATTCGGACTAGCCAAAAACATTCAGTACTTC	CASSEFGLAKNIQYF
TRBJ1-6	-	-	TRBV2	TGTGCCAGCAGTGCCGGGGTTTTACAGCCCCTCCACTTT	CASSAGVLQPLHF
TRBJ1-1	-	-	TRBV7-9	TGTGCCAGCAGTCAACAACAGGGAATATACACTGAAGCTTTCTTT	CASSQQQGIYTEAFF
TRBJ1-1	-	-	TRBV18	TGTGCCAGCTCAGCAAAACTACAGACGAACACTGAAGCTTTCTTT	CASSAKLQTNTEAFF
TRBJ1-6	-	TRBD1	TRBV5-1	TGCGCCAGCACGGCGACAGGGACGTCGAATTCACCCCTCCACTTT	CASTATGTSNSPLHF
TRBJ1-2	-	-	TRBV7-9	TGTGCCAGCAGCCTCGGAGGCGGGACACCCTCGGATGGCTACACCTTC	CASSLGGGTPSDGYTF
TRBJ1-4	-	TRBD1	TRBV23-1	TGCGCCAGCAGTCAGACAGGGGGCCTAAATGAAAAACTGTTTTTT	CASSQTGGLNEKLFF
TRBJ1-1	once	-	TRBV9	TGTGCCAGCAGCGTAATGGGGGGCGGTTCCACTGAAGCTTTCTTT	CASSVMGGGSTEAFF
TRBJ2-1	once	TRBD2	TRBV7-2	TGTGCCAGCAGCTTGGAGCCTAGCGGGAGGGCCTTCTACAATGAGCAGTTCTTC	CASSLEPSGRAFYNEQFF
TRBJ1-2	-	-	TRBV29-1	TGCAGCGAGGGGCAGGGTTATGGCTACACCTTC	CSEGQGYGYTF
TRBJ2-2	-	-	TRBV7-2	TGTGCCAGCAGCTTAGTACGCTTGGGCGGGGAGCTGTTTTTT	CASSLVRLGGELFF
TRBJ1-2	-	TRBD1	TRBV28	TGTGCCAGCAGCCGCTCGACAGGGGGCACCTATGGCTACACCTTC	CASSRSTGGTYGYTF
TRBJ2-7	-	-	TRBV6-5	TGTGCCAGCAGTTACTACCGGGACGGATCCTACGAGCAGTACTTC	CASSYYRDGSYEQYF
TRBJ2-1	-	-	TRBV4-3	TGCGCCAGCAGCCAACCCCAGGGGCAGTTCTTC	CASSQPQGQFF
TRBJ2-7	-	-	TRBV6-6	TGTGCCAGCAGTTACAGACAGTCCCACGAGCAGTACTTC	CASSYRQSHEQYF
TRBJ2-2	-	TRBD1	TRBV5-1	TGCGCCAGCAGCGGAACAGGGGCTTCGACCGGGGAGCTGTTTTTT	CASSGTGASTGELFF
TRBJ2-7	-	-	TRBV6-1	TGTGCCAGCAGCTCCCCCCTCGGGGCCGAGCAGTACTTC	CASSSPLGAEQYF